This note documents a single TCR beta chain sequence. This sample was included in a study of CD8 T cells in Susac syndrome. Looking at the study overall: When blood was collected, patients with Susac syndrome were therapy-naive, were taking corticosteroids, or were receiving intravenous immunoglobulin alone.

Reverse transcription of about 0.45 to 1 ug RNA was carried out with random hexamers. Via MiXCR, TCRdb re-called the immunoSEQ multiplex PCR reads, giving one row per CDR3 protein. The sample contains tens of thousands of distinct CDR3 sequences, about 93% of which appear only once. This CDR3 has 13 amino acids. Trimming cost V 7 bases and J 5 bases, with 11 bases left between them. Germline CDR1 and CDR2: MDHEN and SYDVKM. This receptor was obtained from a human donor with Susac syndrome. The gene calls are TRBV28 and TRBJ1-4; D is undetermined. Sequencing was done on a sample of CD4+ T cells from PBMCs. The CDR3 nucleotides are TGTGCCAGCATGCCCGGTGGCAATGAAAAACTGTTTTTT. Protein: CASMPGGNEKLFF.